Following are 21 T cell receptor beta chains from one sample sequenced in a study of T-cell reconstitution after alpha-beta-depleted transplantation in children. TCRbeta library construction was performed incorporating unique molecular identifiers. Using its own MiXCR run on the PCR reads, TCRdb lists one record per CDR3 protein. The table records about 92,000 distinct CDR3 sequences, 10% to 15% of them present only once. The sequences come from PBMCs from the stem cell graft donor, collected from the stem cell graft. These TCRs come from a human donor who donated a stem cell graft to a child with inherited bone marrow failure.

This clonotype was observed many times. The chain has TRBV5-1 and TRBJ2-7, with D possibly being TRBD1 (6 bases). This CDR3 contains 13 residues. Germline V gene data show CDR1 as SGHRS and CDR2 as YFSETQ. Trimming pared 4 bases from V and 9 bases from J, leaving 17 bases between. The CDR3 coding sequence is TGCGCCAGCAGCGGGGACACGCTACGTGGGCAGTACTTC. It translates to CASSGDTLRGQYF.

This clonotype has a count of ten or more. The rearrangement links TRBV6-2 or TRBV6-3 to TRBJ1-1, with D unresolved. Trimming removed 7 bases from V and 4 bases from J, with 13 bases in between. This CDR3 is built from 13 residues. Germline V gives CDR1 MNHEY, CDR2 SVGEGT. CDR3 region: CASTSSHGTEAFF. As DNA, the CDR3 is TGTGCCAGCACCTCCTCGCACGGCACTGAAGCTTTCTTT.

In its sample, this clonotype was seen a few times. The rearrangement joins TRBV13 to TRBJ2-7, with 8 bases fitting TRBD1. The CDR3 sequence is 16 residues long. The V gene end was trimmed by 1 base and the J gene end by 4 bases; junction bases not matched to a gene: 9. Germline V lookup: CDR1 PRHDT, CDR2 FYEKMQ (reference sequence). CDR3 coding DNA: TGTGCCAGCAGCTTAGTTTCACAGGGGGATATTTACGAGCAGTACTTC. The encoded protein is CASSLVSQGDIYEQYF.

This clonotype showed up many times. The CDR3 region is CASSVGGGPVNEQFF. The CDR3, as DNA: TGTGCCAGCAGCGTAGGTGGGGGGCCGGTCAATGAGCAGTTCTTC. The rearrangement uses TRBV9 and TRBJ2-1; tentatively, D is TRBD1 or TRBD2 (6 bases each). The V and J ends lost 0 bases and 6 bases respectively, with 13 bases between them. Germline CDR1 reads SGDLS; CDR2 reads YYNGEE. The CDR3 has 15 residues.

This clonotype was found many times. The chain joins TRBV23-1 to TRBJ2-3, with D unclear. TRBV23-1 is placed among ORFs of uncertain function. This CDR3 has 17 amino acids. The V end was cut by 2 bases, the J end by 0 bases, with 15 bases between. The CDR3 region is CASSQISPQFSTDTQYF. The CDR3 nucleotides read TGCGCCAGCAGTCAAATTTCCCCACAATTTAGCACAGATACGCAGTATTTT.

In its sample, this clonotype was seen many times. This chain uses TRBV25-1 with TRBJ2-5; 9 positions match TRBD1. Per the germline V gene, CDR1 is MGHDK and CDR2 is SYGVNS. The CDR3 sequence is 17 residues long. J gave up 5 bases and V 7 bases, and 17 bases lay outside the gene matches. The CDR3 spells CASTSRDRVTLGETQYF. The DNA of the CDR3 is TGTGCCAGCACCTCCCGGGACAGGGTAACACTGGGGGAGACCCAGTACTTC.

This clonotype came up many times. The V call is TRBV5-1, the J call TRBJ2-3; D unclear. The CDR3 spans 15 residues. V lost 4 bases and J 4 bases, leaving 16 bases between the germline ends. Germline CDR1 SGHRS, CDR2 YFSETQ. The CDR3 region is CASSPGQVYSDTQYF. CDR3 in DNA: TGCGCCAGCAGCCCCGGGCAGGTGTATTCAGATACGCAGTATTTT. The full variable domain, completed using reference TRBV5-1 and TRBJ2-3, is KAGVTQTPRYLIKTRGQQVTLSCSPISGHRSVSWYQQTPGQGLQFLFEYFSETQRNKGNFPGRFSGRQFSNSRSEMNVSTLELGDSALYLCASSPGQVYSDTQYFGPGTRLTVL.

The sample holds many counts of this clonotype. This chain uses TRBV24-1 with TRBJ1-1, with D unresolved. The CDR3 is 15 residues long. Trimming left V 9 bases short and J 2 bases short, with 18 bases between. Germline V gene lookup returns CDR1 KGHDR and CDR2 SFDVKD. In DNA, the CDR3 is TGTGCCACCTCGCCAGACCGGACCCTTAACACTGAAGCTTTCTTT. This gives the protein CATSPDRTLNTEAFF.

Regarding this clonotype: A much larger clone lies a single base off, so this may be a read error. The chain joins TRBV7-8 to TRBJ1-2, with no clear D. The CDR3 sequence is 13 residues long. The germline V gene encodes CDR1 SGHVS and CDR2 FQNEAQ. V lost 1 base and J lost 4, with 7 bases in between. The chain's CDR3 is CASSLGAAYGYTF. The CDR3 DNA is TGTGCCAGCAGCTTAGGGGCAGCCTATGGCTACACCTTC.

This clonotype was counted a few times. The CDR3 nucleotides read TGTGCCAGCAGCTTGGGGTCTACTGGAAACACCATATATTTT. This translates into CASSLGSTGNTIYF. The chain has TRBV7-2 and TRBJ1-3; D is unresolved. CDR1 and CDR2 from the germline V gene are SGHTA and FQGNSA. The V and J ends lost 3 bases and 2 bases respectively, with 8 bases between them. The CDR3 is 14 amino acids.

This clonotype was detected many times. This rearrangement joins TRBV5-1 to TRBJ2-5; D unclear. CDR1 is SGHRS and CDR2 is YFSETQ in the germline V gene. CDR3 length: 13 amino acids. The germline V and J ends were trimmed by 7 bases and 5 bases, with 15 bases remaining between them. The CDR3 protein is CASQEALRETQYF. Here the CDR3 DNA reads TGCGCCAGCCAAGAGGCCTTAAGGGAGACCCAGTACTTC.

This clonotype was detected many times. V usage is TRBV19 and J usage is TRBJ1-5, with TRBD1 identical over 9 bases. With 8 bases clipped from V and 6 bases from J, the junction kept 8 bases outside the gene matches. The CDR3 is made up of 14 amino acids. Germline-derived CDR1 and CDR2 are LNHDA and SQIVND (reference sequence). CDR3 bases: TGTGCCAGTGGCTTGGACAGGGGCCTTCAGCCCCAGCATTTT. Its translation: CASGLDRGLQPQHF.

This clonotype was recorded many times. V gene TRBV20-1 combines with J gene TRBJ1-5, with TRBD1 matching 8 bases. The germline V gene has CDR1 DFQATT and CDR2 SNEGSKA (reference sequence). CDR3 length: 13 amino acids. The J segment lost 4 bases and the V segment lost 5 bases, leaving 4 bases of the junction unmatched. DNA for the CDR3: TGCAGTGCTTCCCGGGACAGGAATCAGCCCCAGCATTTT. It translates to CSASRDRNQPQHF.

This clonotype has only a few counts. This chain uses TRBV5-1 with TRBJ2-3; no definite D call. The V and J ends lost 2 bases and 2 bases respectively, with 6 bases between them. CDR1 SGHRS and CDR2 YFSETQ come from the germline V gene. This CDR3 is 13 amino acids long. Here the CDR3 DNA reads TGCGCCAGCAGCTTACAAGACACAGATACGCAGTATTTT. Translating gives CASSLQDTDTQYF.

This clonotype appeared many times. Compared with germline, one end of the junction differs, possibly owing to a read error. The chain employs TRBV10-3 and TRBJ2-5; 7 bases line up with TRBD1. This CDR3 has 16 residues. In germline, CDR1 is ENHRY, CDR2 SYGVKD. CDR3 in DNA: TGTGCCAGCAGTCCCGGGACAGAAGACTACCAAGAGACCCAGTACTTC. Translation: CASSPGTEDYQETQYF.

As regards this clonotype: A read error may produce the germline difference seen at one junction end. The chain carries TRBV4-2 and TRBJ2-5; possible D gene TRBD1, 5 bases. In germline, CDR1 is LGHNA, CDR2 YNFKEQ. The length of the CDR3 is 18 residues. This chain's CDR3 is CTSSRSPSWGASQETQYF. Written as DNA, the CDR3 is TGTACCAGCAGCCGATCCCCCAGCTGGGGCGCGTCACAAGAGACCCAGTACTTC.

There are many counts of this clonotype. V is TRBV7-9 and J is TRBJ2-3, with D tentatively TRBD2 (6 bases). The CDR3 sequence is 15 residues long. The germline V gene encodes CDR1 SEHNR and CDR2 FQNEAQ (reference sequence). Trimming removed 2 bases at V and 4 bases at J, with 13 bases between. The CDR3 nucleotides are TGTGCCAGCAGCTTACAACATCGGGAGCCAGATACGCAGTATTTT. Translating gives CASSLQHREPDTQYF.

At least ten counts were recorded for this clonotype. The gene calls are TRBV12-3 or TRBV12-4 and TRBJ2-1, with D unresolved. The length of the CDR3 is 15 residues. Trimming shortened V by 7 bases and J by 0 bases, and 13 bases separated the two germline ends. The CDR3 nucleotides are TGTGCCAGCACCCGGATGGGCAGCTCCTACAATGAGCAGTTCTTC. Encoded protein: CASTRMGSSYNEQFF.

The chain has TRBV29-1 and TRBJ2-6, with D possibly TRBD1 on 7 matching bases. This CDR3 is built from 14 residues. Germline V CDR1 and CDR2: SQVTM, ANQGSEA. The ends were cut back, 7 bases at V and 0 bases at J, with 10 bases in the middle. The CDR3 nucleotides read TGCAGCGCGGGGGACAGCTCTGGGGCCAACGTCCTGACTTTC. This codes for CSAGDSSGANVLTF.

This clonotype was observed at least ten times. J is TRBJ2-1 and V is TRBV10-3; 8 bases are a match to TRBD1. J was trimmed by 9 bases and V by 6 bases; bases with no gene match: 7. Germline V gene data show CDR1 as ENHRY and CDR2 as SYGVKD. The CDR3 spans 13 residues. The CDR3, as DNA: TGTGCCATCAGGGGACAGGAATACGGTGAGCAGTTCTTC. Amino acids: CAIRGQEYGEQFF.

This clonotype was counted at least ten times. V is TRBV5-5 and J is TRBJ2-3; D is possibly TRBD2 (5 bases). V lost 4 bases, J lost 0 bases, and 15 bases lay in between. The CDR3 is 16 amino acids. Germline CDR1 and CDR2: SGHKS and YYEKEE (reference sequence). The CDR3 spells CASSAVARTSTDTQYF. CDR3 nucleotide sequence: TGTGCCAGCAGCGCGGTGGCGAGGACTAGCACAGATACGCAGTATTTT.